Listed below are T cell receptor beta chains from one sample, sequenced in a study of CD8+ T cells in alopecia areata. Generated by immunoSEQ multiplex PCR, the TCRdb table keeps only in-frame clones and is missing some. The data contain 95,000 to 120,000 clones, 45% to 60% of them seen just once; the ten biggest clones take up approximately 23%. The sample consisted of NKG2D-low CD8+ T cells sorted from blood. The source is a human donor with alopecia areata. CDR3s include the opening cysteine and the closing phenylalanine or tryptophan. The D gene is left open where the match is weak. Rows give clone size only sometimes, using once, few, many, or a class for an expanded clone.

v_call	clone_size	j_call	d_call	cdr3_aa	cdr3_nt
TRBV19	few	TRBJ1-1	-	CASTPMGQALMNTEAFF	TGTGCCAGTACCCCAATGGGTCAGGCTCTCATGAACACTGAAGCTTTCTTT
TRBV29-1	few	TRBJ1-2	-	CSVDSGTGGYTF	TGCAGCGTTGATTCAGGGACCGGCGGCTACACCTTC
TRBV14	-	TRBJ2-5	-	CATKNSTVNQETQYF	TGTGCCACCAAAAATTCGACAGTGAACCAAGAGACCCAGTACTTC
TRBV5-1	few	TRBJ2-5	TRBD2	CASSPGGNQGTQYF	TGCGCCAGCAGCCCGGGAGGGAACCAAGGGACCCAGTACTTC
TRBV11-2	-	TRBJ2-1	-	CASSLLHNEQFF	TGTGCCAGCAGCCTACTCCACAATGAGCAGTTCTTC
TRBV7-9	-	TRBJ2-5	-	CASSSPRAQETQYF	TGTGCCAGCAGCTCCCCGAGGGCACAAGAGACCCAGTACTTC
TRBV2	-	TRBJ2-7	-	CASTQGTEQYF	TGTGCCAGCACGCAGGGAACCGAGCAGTACTTC
TRBV6-6	-	TRBJ1-5	-	CASTQIQGPPQHF	TGTGCCAGCACCCAAATACAGGGCCCGCCCCAGCATTTT
TRBV6-5	-	TRBJ1-5	-	CASSYTAGSRPQHF	TGTGCCAGCAGTTACACTGCAGGTAGTCGGCCCCAGCATTTT
TRBV4-1	-	TRBJ1-5	TRBD1	CASSQDPGQEGNQPQHF	TGCGCCAGCAGCCAAGATCCAGGACAGGAAGGCAATCAGCCCCAGCATTTT
TRBV15	-	TRBJ1-2	-	CATSRVAGEEPGRYNYGYTF	TGTGCCACCAGCAGAGTAGCGGGGGAAGAACCCGGACGATATAACTATGGCTACACCTTC
TRBV28	-	TRBJ2-7	TRBD1	CASSFRSRGLSYEQYF	TGTGCCAGCAGTTTCCGAAGCAGGGGGCTGTCCTACGAGCAGTACTTC
TRBV13	-	TRBJ2-7	TRBD2	CASSGGDREQYF	TGTGCCAGCAGTGGGGGGGATCGGGAGCAGTACTTC
TRBV27	once	TRBJ2-7	-	CASSLKGPYLGQYF	TGTGCCAGCAGTTTAAAGGGGCCCTACCTAGGGCAGTACTTC
TRBV28	few	TRBJ2-3	-	CASSATYLRGRNTDTQYF	TGTGCCAGCAGCGCAACATACCTCAGGGGGAGGAACACAGATACGCAGTATTTT
TRBV6-1	-	TRBJ2-1	TRBD2	CASSDRGLVDEQFF	TGTGCCAGCAGTGATAGGGGACTAGTCGATGAGCAGTTCTTC
TRBV4-1	-	TRBJ2-7	-	CASSQVEGHEQYF	TGCGCCAGCAGCCAAGTTGAGGGACACGAGCAGTACTTC
TRBV19	-	TRBJ2-1	TRBD2	CASSTSSGSYNEQFF	TGTGCCAGTAGTACATCGAGCGGGAGCTACAATGAGCAGTTCTTC
TRBV4-1	-	TRBJ2-7	TRBD2	CASSQGASGSYEQYF	TGCGCCAGCAGCCAAGGGGCTAGCGGGTCCTACGAGCAGTACTTC
TRBV25-1	-	TRBJ1-2	TRBD1	CASNQGGSFYGYTF	TGTGCCAGCAACCAAGGGGGCAGTTTCTATGGCTACACCTTC
TRBV27	-	TRBJ2-4	-	CASSLSPGRGDIQYF	TGTGCCAGCAGTTTATCGCCAGGGCGAGGAGACATTCAGTACTTC
TRBV13	-	TRBJ1-5	TRBD1	CASSSKQGAQPQHF	TGTGCCAGCAGCTCAAAACAGGGGGCTCAGCCCCAGCATTTT
TRBV7-9	-	TRBJ2-7	TRBD1	CASGPGTRTGSSYEQYF	TGTGCCAGCGGCCCGGGGACCCGGACAGGGAGCTCCTACGAGCAGTACTTC
TRBV6-6	-	TRBJ1-1	-	CASTFGGTEAFF	TGTGCCAGCACTTTCGGAGGCACTGAAGCTTTCTTT
TRBV28	-	TRBJ2-7	-	CASSLYIHEQYF	TGTGCCAGCAGTTTATATATCCACGAGCAGTACTTC
TRBV6-5	once	TRBJ2-2	-	CASSAFRDRAGELFF	TGTGCCAGCAGTGCATTTAGGGATAGGGCCGGGGAGCTGTTTTTT
TRBV14	-	TRBJ1-2	TRBD1	CASSLRTGADGYTF	TGTGCCAGCAGTCTGCGGACAGGGGCGGATGGCTACACCTTC
TRBV28	few	TRBJ1-5	-	CASDAAYNNQPQHF	TGTGCCAGCGACGCCGCCTACAACAATCAGCCCCAGCATTTT
TRBV5-1	-	TRBJ2-7	-	CASSLDPGAPSEQYF	TGCGCCAGCAGCTTGGACCCAGGGGCTCCCTCCGAGCAGTACTTC
TRBV7-6	-	TRBJ1-2	TRBD1	CASSLFSGGDGYTF	TGTGCCAGCAGCTTGTTTTCAGGGGGCGATGGCTACACCTTC
TRBV2	-	TRBJ1-5	TRBD1	CASSDLNRDRGHF	TGTGCCAGCAGTGACTTGAACCGGGACAGGGGGCATTTT
TRBV27	-	TRBJ2-1	-	CASSSGTSYNEQFF	TGTGCCAGCAGTTCCGGGACTTCGTACAATGAGCAGTTCTTC
TRBV10-2	-	TRBJ1-2	-	CASSDGGYGYTF	TGCGCCAGCAGTGACGGGGGGTATGGCTACACCTTC
TRBV29-1	few	TRBJ2-7	TRBD2	CSVLTSGSVYEQYF	TGCAGCGTTCTGACTAGCGGGAGTGTCTACGAGCAGTACTTC
TRBV7-6	few	TRBJ1-1	-	CASSLSKATEAFF	TGTGCCAGCAGCTTATCTAAGGCCACTGAAGCTTTCTTT
TRBV4-1	-	TRBJ2-5	TRBD1	CASSHGQAGETQYF	TGCGCCAGCAGCCACGGACAGGCCGGGGAGACCCAGTACTTC
TRBV19	-	TRBJ2-5	TRBD2	CASSPSGLGYETQYF	TGTGCCAGTAGTCCTTCGGGACTAGGATACGAGACCCAGTACTTC
TRBV4-1	-	TRBJ2-1	-	CASSQENRDSYNEQFF	TGTGCCAGCAGCCAAGAAAACAGGGACTCCTACAATGAGCAGTTCTTC
TRBV27	-	TRBJ1-1	TRBD1	CASGTGSHTEAFF	TGTGCCAGCGGGACAGGGAGCCACACTGAAGCTTTCTTT
TRBV7-9	few	TRBJ2-1	-	CASSFEGSYNEQFF	TGTGCCAGCAGCTTTGAGGGCTCCTACAATGAGCAGTTCTTC
TRBV4-2	few	TRBJ1-4	TRBD1	CASSQNFPDRGRGEKLFF	TGTGCCAGCAGCCAAAACTTCCCTGACAGGGGACGTGGTGAAAAACTGTTTTTT
TRBV27	-	TRBJ2-1	TRBD2	CASRKAGGGNEQFF	TGTGCCAGCAGAAAGGCGGGAGGAGGGAATGAGCAGTTCTTC
TRBV27	-	TRBJ2-3	-	CASSSGGLYGDTQYF	TGTGCCAGCAGTTCTGGGGGGTTGTACGGAGATACGCAGTATTTT
TRBV27	-	TRBJ2-5	TRBD1	CASREQGAGQTQYF	TGTGCCAGCAGGGAACAGGGGGCCGGCCAGACCCAGTACTTC
TRBV6-5	-	TRBJ2-7	TRBD1	CASSSQGQGTYEQYF	TGTGCCAGCAGTTCTCAGGGACAGGGAACCTACGAGCAGTACTTC
TRBV27	-	TRBJ1-2	-	CASSLFAGAVGYTF	TGTGCCAGCAGTTTATTCGCAGGGGCGGTTGGCTACACCTTC
TRBV5-6	-	TRBJ1-2	-	CASSLGRSLRNSQDGYTF	TGTGCCAGCAGCTTGGGCCGGAGTCTTCGGAACAGTCAGGATGGCTACACCTTC
TRBV5-1	-	TRBJ1-2	TRBD1	CASGPNRGTTYGYTF	TGCGCCAGCGGACCGAACAGGGGGACCACCTATGGCTACACCTTC
TRBV4-2	-	TRBJ2-1	TRBD2	CASSQQGTSGRNEQFF	TGTGCCAGCAGCCAGCAAGGGACTAGCGGGAGAAATGAGCAGTTCTTC
TRBV30	-	TRBJ1-1	-	CAWSASWGGSTEAFF	TGTGCCTGGAGTGCCTCTTGGGGGGGGAGCACTGAAGCTTTCTTT
TRBV5-1	-	TRBJ2-7	-	CASSYEPGPYEQYF	TGCGCCAGCAGCTACGAACCGGGGCCCTACGAGCAGTACTTC
TRBV19	-	TRBJ1-5	-	CASRWTADSNQPQHF	TGTGCCAGTCGATGGACAGCCGATAGCAATCAGCCCCAGCATTTT
TRBV7-6	-	TRBJ1-1	-	CASSSTGSGTEAFF	TGTGCCAGCAGTTCAACAGGGTCCGGCACTGAAGCTTTCTTT
TRBV7-8	-	TRBJ2-7	-	CASSLPRSPTGPPSYEQYF	TGTGCCAGCAGCTTACCGCGGTCTCCTACAGGGCCTCCTTCCTACGAGCAGTACTTC